This T cell receptor (beta chain) appears in the sequencing data of a study of metastatic and nonmetastatic thyroid tumors. From the PCR reads, TCRdb re-called clones with MiXCR. The sample carries 30,000 or so clones, 20% to 30% recorded once. There are 15 residues in the CDR3. Trimming left V 0 bases short and J 7 bases short, with 13 bases between. The germline V gene encodes CDR1 MNHEY and CDR2 SVGAGI. This clone showed up many times. All patients were treatment-naive before thyroid surgery. The source of this sequence is a female donor with papillary thyroid cancer or a benign thyroid nodule (not recorded which). Some clones in this sample may be carry-over from other donors' samples. V and J are TRBV6-5 and TRBJ1-5, with D uncertain. Sequenced: blood. The CDR3 spells CASSYSRPPYQPQHF. CDR3 nucleotide sequence: TGTGCCAGCAGTTACTCAAGGCCACCCTACCAGCCCCAGCATTTT.